This T cell receptor beta chain derives from a study of cytotoxic CD8 clonotypes in ibrutinib-treated CLL. The repertoire was sequenced with immunoSEQ multiplex PCR; TCRdb's copy has only in-frame clones and lacks some. The repertoire has some 130,000 clones, 85% to 95% of them found once; the top ten carry 11%. Trimming cost V 1 base and J 1 base, with 12 bases left between them. This CDR3 has 16 amino acids. Germline-derived CDR1 and CDR2 are SGHTA and FQGNSA. The V call is TRBV7-2, the J call TRBJ2-3, with D tentatively TRBD2 (5 bases). The sample in question was PBMCs, obtained after 12 months of ibrutinib treatment. The receptor comes from a human donor with chronic lymphocytic leukemia. CDR3 DNA sequence: TGTGCCAGCAGCTTAGGACTGAACGGGGGCACAGATACGCAGTATTTT. Translation gives CASSLGLNGGTDTQYF.